The 20 T cell receptor beta chains below come from one sample, sequenced in a study of CD8 T cells in Susac syndrome. RNA was extracted with the RNeasy kit, and a quantity of 0.5 to 1 ug was reverse transcribed using random hexamers. TCRdb recomputed calls from the immunoSEQ multiplex PCR reads with MiXCR, one row per CDR3 protein. Of just over 300,000 distinct CDR3 sequences listed, about 90% are singletons. The sample comprised CD4+ T cells from PBMCs. The receptors were gathered from a human donor with multiple sclerosis.

This clonotype was counted a single time. J is TRBJ1-3 and V is TRBV20-1, with 7 bases that match TRBD1. This CDR3 has 13 amino acids. Germline CDR1 reads DFQATT; CDR2 reads SNEGSKA (reference sequence). Unmatched junction bases numbered 6, after V lost 6 bases and J lost 4 bases. The CDR3 DNA reads as TGCAGTGCGCAACAGGGGAGAGGAAACACCATATATTTT. It specifies CSAQQGRGNTIYF.

The chain combines TRBV7-2 with TRBJ1-1, with D possibly TRBD1 on 5 matching bases. Trimming left V 3 bases short and J 11 bases short, with 19 bases between. Germline values: CDR1 SGHTA, CDR2 FQGNSA. The CDR3 is 14 residues long. The CDR3: CASSLRRGQGHAFF. The CDR3 DNA follows: TGTGCCAGCAGCTTGCGTCGCGGCCAGGGTCACGCTTTCTTT.

The chain is built from TRBV6-2 or TRBV6-3 and TRBJ1-2, with 9 bases that match TRBD1. With 6 bases clipped from V and 5 bases from J, the junction kept 1 base outside the gene matches. The germline V gene has CDR1 MNHEY and CDR2 SVGEGT. CDR3 length: 12 residues. The DNA for the CDR3 is TGTGCCAGCAGGACAGGGGGATATGGCTACACCTTC. Translated, it gives CASRTGGYGYTF.

The chain joins TRBV12-3 or TRBV12-4 to TRBJ1-1; D unclear. V dropped 6 bases and J dropped 1 base, with 15 bases sitting between them. CDR3 size: 15 residues. The DNA of the CDR3 is TGTGCCAGCAGCACACTTCTTCCTGGGAACACTGAAGCTTTCTTT. Protein: CASSTLLPGNTEAFF.

The chain joins TRBV7-2 to TRBJ1-2; no clear D. V lost 7 bases and J lost 4, with 19 bases in between. There are 15 residues in the CDR3. Germline V gene data show CDR1 as SGHTA and CDR2 as FQGNSA. CDR3 loop: CASTPAVGRLYGYTF. The CDR3 DNA sequence: TGTGCCAGCACCCCTGCGGTGGGGAGGCTCTATGGCTACACCTTC.

This chain uses TRBV7-2 with TRBJ2-2; the D is unclear. V gave up 5 bases and J gave up 4 bases, with 8 bases separating them. This CDR3 region has 13 residues. Germline CDR1 SGHTA, CDR2 FQGNSA. The CDR3 bases are TGTGCCAGCAGCCCTTTTGGCACCGGGGAGCTGTTTTTT. Its translation: CASSPFGTGELFF.

The V and J genes are TRBV3-1 and TRBJ1-4; a weak D match, TRBD1 (5 bases). The germline V and J ends were trimmed by 2 bases and 8 bases, with 12 bases remaining between them. The CDR3 has 14 residues. Germline assignment: CDR1 LGHDT and CDR2 YNNKEL (reference sequence). CDR3 coding DNA: TGTGCCAGCAGCCAACTCGCCGGGGGGGAAAAACTGTTTTTT. As protein: CASSQLAGGEKLFF.

The chain has TRBV3-1 and TRBJ2-5; 10 bases match TRBD1. Germline V gives CDR1 LGHDT, CDR2 YNNKEL (reference sequence). This CDR3 spans 17 amino acids. The trim removed 3 bases at V and 5 bases at J, leaving 12 bases unmatched. The CDR3 region is CASSHRSGQGSGETQYF. The CDR3 nucleotides are TGTGCCAGCAGCCATCGCTCGGGACAGGGGTCAGGGGAGACCCAGTACTTC.

The chain has TRBV12-3 or TRBV12-4 and TRBJ1-1; the D gene is possibly TRBD1 (6 bases). This CDR3 contains 15 residues. Deletions cut 0 bases from V and 11 bases from J, with 19 bases between. The CDR3 sequence is CASSLAGVTGRWAFF. The CDR3 DNA reads as TGTGCCAGCAGTTTAGCGGGGGTTACAGGGAGGTGGGCTTTCTTT.

This sequence joins TRBV4-2 and TRBJ1-1, with D maybe TRBD1 (5 bases). Deletions cut 1 base from V and 2 bases from J, with 8 bases between. This CDR3 has 14 amino acids. Per the germline V gene, CDR1 is LGHNA and CDR2 is YNFKEQ. CDR3 region: CASSQGTTNTEAFF. The CDR3, as DNA: TGTGCCAGCAGCCAAGGGACAACTAACACTGAAGCTTTCTTT.

V is TRBV29-1 and J is TRBJ2-5; 8 bases match TRBD1. Germline CDR1 reads SQVTM; CDR2 reads ANQGSEA. The CDR3 loop spans 13 amino acids. V was clipped by 7 bases and J by 4 bases; unmatched bases: 8. The CDR3, as DNA: TGCAGCGGTGGACAGGGCACAAGAGAGACCCAGTACTTC. It specifies CSGGQGTRETQYF. Full variable domain (outside the CDR3, taken from reference TRBV29-1 and TRBJ2-5): SAVISQKPSRDICQRGTSLTIQCQVDSQVTMMFWYRQQPGQSLTLIATANQGSEATYESGFVIDKFPISRPNLTFSTLTVSNMSPEDSSIYLCSGGQGTRETQYFGPGTRLLVL.

This chain joins TRBV6-1 and TRBJ2-3; a weak D match, TRBD2 (7 bases). The CDR3 length is 15 residues. The germline V gene encodes CDR1 MNHNS and CDR2 SASEGT. Trimming took 11 bases from V and 2 from J, leaving 20 bases between them. Written as DNA, the CDR3 is TGTGCCGGGGGGGGTACGGGACACATCACAGATACGCAGTATTTT. It yields the protein CAGGGTGHITDTQYF.

A word on this clonotype: Relative to the germline gene, one junction end is altered; a read error may explain this. This sequence joins TRBV9 and TRBJ2-5; D is undetermined. This CDR3 spans 13 amino acids. The germline CDR1 and CDR2 sequences are SGDLS and YYNGEE. The CDR3: CASSVVGGEAQYF. The CDR3 coding sequence is TGTGCCAGCAGCGTAGTTGGCGGAGAGGCCCAGTACTTC.

The chain links TRBV5-1 to TRBJ1-2; D not resolved. This CDR3 comprises 13 residues. Per germline, CDR1 SGHRS and CDR2 YFSETQ. Trimming shortened V by 5 bases and J by 4 bases, and 12 bases separated the two germline ends. CDR3 loop: CASSPDIGYGYTF. For the CDR3, the DNA is TGCGCCAGCAGTCCCGACATAGGCTATGGCTACACCTTC.

J is TRBJ2-2 and V is TRBV4-1, with D perhaps matching TRBD2 (6 bases). In germline, CDR1 is MGHRA, CDR2 YSYEKL. V was clipped by 4 bases and J by 8 bases, with 17 bases between them. The CDR3 sequence is 15 residues long. Written as DNA, the CDR3 is TGCGCCAGCAGCCCTAGGGGACTGCTGAGGGGGGAGCTGTTTTTT. As protein: CASSPRGLLRGELFF.

The table lists this clonotype with a count of one. The genes are TRBV28 and TRBJ2-7; 9 nucleotides align to TRBD1. The germline gives CDR1 MDHEN, CDR2 SYDVKM. Trimming took 4 bases from V and 4 from J; bases not matched to a gene: 8. The CDR3 is 15 residues long. CDR3 amino acids: CASSWTTGGRYEQYF. DNA of the CDR3: TGTGCCAGCAGTTGGACAACAGGGGGCAGGTACGAGCAGTACTTC.

The V gene is TRBV20-1, the J gene TRBJ2-3; 7 bases are a match to TRBD1. Per the germline V gene, CDR1 is DFQATT and CDR2 is SNEGSKA (reference sequence). V shed 2 bases and J 1 base; nucleotides not matched to a gene: 9. This CDR3 has 16 residues. As DNA, the CDR3 is TGCAGTGCTAGAAAAGACAGGGCGAGCCGCACAGATACGCAGTATTTT. Encoded protein: CSARKDRASRTDTQYF.

J is TRBJ2-7 and V is TRBV29-1; D gene uncertain. Germline values: CDR1 SQVTM, CDR2 ANQGSEA. This CDR3 contains 11 residues. The ends were cut back, 5 bases at V and 5 bases at J, with 10 bases in the middle. The CDR3 loop is CSVRWGNEQYF. Here the CDR3 DNA reads TGCAGCGTTCGGTGGGGAAACGAGCAGTACTTC.

The CDR3 DNA is TGTGCCAGCAGCCGGGAGGCCACCTACGAGCAGTACTTC. Amino acid sequence: CASSREATYEQYF. The V and J genes are TRBV25-1 and TRBJ2-7; 7 nucleotides agree with TRBD2. The CDR3 runs to 13 residues. CDR1 and CDR2 (germline): MGHDK, SYGVNS. Trimming at V came to 6 bases and at J to 2 bases, leaving 4 bases not matched to a gene.

The rearrangement joins TRBV12-3 or TRBV12-4 to TRBJ2-5; D is unresolved. V was clipped by 6 bases and J by 5 bases, with 16 bases between them. The CDR3 totals 14 residues. The CDR3 DNA is TGTGCCAGCAGCCCGGACCTCCTTGGGGAGACCCAGTACTTC. Protein sequence: CASSPDLLGETQYF.